One sample yielded the 6 T cell receptor beta chains listed below, sequenced in a study of shared clonotypes between healthy human individuals. The assay was immunoSEQ multiplex PCR, and TCRdb's table has in-frame clones only and misses some. This table has some 2 million clones, around 96% appearing once. The naive CD8 population came from CD45RO-negative cells selected for CCR7, without terminally differentiated effector memory CD45RA+ cells. Sequenced sample: naive CD8+ T cells sorted from blood. The receptors originated from a man between 18 and 29 years old in good health.

This chain joins TRBV19 and TRBJ2-1; D is possibly TRBD1 or TRBD2 (5 bases each). Deletions cut 6 bases from V and 3 bases from J, with 12 bases between. The CDR3 extends over 14 amino acids. Per germline, CDR1 LNHDA and CDR2 SQIVND (reference sequence). The CDR3 protein is CASSPWGNYNEQFF. The CDR3 bases are TGTGCCAGTAGCCCATGGGGGAACTACAATGAGCAGTTCTTC.

Concerning this clone itself: The sample has other DNA sequences that encode this CDR3 too. The CDR3 loop is CASSLTPYEQYF. CDR3 DNA: TGTGCCAGCAGCTTGACCCCCTACGAGCAGTACTTC. The V gene is TRBV7-9, the J gene TRBJ2-7; D is undetermined. The CDR3 has 12 residues. Trimming cost V 3 bases and J 2 bases, with 5 bases left between them. Germline-derived CDR1 and CDR2 are SEHNR and FQNEAQ (reference sequence).

V and J are TRBV12-5 and TRBJ2-7, with D perhaps matching TRBD1 (5 bases). Germline V lookup: CDR1 LGHNT, CDR2 FRNRAP. V was trimmed by 4 bases and J by 2 bases, leaving 15 bases between them. The CDR3 covers 15 residues. CDR3 nucleotides: TGTGCTAGTGGTTATGACAGCTCTGGGGCCTACGAGCAGTACTTC. Amino acids: CASGYDSSGAYEQYF.

Worth noting for this clone: This sample includes further DNA sequences coding for the same CDR3. The chain couples TRBV5-6 to TRBJ2-7; D gene uncertain. The CDR3 has 11 residues. Germline V lookup: CDR1 SGHDT, CDR2 YYEEEE. V lost 1 base and J 4 bases, leaving 3 bases between the germline ends. CDR3 sequence: CASSLQYEQYF. The CDR3 bases are TGTGCCAGCAGCTTGCAGTACGAGCAGTACTTC.

The gene calls are TRBV2 and TRBJ2-7; 10 nucleotides match TRBD1. Germline lookup yields CDR1 SNHLY and CDR2 FYNNEI. The J segment lost 5 bases and the V segment lost 7 bases, leaving 14 bases of the junction unmatched. The CDR3 consists of 16 residues. The CDR3 sequence: CASIFDRDRGRNEQYF. CDR3 DNA sequence: TGTGCCAGCATATTTGACCGGGACAGGGGACGCAACGAGCAGTACTTC.

The V call is TRBV15, the J call TRBJ2-5; 16 bases are a match to TRBD2. The CDR3 length is 18 residues. The J segment lost 2 bases and the V segment lost 0 bases, leaving 3 bases of the junction unmatched. The germline V gene has CDR1 LNHNV and CDR2 YYDKDF (reference sequence). CDR3 nucleotides: TGTGCCACCAGCAGAGATGGGACTAGCGGGGGGGAACAAGAGACCCAGTACTTC. Protein product: CATSRDGTSGGEQETQYF.